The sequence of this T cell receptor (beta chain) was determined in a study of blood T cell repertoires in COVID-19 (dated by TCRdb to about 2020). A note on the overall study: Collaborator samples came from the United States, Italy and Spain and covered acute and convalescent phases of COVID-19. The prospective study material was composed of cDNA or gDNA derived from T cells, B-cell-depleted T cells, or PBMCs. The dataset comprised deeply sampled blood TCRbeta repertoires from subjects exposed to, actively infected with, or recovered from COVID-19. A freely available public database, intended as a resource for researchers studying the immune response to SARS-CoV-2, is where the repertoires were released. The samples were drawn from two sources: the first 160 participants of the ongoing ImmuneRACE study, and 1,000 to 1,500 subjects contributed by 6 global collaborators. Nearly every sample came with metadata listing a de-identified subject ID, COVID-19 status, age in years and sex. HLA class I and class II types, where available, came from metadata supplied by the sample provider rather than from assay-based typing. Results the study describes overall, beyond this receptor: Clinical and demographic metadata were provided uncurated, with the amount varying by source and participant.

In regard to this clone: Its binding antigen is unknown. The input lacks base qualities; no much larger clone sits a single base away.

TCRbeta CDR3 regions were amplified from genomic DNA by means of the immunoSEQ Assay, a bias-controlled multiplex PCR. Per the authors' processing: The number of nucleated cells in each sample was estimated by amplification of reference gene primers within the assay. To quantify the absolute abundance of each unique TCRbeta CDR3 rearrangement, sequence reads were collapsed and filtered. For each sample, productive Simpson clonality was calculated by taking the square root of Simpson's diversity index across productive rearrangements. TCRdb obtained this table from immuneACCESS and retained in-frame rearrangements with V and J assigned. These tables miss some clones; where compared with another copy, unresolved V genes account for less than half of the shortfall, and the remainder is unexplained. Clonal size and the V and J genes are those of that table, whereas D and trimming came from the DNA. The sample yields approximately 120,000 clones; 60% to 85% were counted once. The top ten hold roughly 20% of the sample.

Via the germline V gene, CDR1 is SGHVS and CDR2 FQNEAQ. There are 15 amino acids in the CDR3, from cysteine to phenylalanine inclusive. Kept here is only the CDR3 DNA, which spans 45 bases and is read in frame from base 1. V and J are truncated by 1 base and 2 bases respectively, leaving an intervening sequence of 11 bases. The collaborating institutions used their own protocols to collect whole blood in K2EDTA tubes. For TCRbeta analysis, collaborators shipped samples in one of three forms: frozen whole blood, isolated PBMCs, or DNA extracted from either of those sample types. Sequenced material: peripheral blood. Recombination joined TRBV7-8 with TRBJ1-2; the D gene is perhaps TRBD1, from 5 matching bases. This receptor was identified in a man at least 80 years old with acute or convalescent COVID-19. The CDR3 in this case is CASSLERGFNYGYTF. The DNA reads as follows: TGTGCCAGCAGCTTAGAGCGGGGGTTCAACTATGGCTACACCTTC.